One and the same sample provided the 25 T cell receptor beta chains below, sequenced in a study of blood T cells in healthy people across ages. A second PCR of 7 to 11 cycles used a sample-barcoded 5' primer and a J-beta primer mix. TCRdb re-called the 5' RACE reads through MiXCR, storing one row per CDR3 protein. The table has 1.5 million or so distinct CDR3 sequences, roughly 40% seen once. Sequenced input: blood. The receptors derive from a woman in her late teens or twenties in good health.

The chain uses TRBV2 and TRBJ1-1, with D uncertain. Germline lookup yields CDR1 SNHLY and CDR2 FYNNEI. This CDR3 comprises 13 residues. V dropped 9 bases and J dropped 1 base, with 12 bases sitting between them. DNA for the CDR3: TGTGCCAGTAGGGCAGAAGCGAACACTGAAGCTTTCTTT. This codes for CASRAEANTEAFF.

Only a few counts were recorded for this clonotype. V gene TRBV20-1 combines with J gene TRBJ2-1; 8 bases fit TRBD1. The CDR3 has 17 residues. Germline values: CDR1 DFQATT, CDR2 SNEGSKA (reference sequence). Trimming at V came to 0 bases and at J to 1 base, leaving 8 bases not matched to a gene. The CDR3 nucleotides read TGCAGTGCTAGAGATTGGTTAACAGGGGGATCCTACAATGAGCAGTTCTTC. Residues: CSARDWLTGGSYNEQFF.

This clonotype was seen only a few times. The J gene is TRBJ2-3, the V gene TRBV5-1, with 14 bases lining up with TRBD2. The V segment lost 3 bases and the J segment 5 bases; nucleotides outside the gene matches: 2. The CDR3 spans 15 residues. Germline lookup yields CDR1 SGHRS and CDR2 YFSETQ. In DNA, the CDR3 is TGCGCCAGCAGCTGGGGGACTAGCGGGGGAGATACGCAGTATTTT. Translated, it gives CASSWGTSGGDTQYF.

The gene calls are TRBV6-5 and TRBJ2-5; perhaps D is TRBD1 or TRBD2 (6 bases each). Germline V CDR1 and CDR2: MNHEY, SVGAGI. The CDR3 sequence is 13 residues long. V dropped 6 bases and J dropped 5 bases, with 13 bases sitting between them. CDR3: CASRPLGGETQYF. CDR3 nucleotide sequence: TGTGCCAGCAGACCCCTCGGGGGCGAGACCCAGTACTTC.

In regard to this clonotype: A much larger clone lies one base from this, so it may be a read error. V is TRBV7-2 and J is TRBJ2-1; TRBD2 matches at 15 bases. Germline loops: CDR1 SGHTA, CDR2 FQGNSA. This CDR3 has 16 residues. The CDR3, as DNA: TGTGTCAGCAGCTCGGGACTAGCGGGAGGTAGTAATGAGCAGTTCTTC. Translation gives CVSSSGLAGGSNEQFF.

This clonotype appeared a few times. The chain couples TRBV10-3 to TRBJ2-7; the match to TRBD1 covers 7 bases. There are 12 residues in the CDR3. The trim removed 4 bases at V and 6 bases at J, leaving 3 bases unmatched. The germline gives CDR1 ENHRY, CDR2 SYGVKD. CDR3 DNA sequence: TGTGCCATCAGTGGGGACAGCCTCGAGCAGTACTTC. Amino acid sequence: CAISGDSLEQYF.

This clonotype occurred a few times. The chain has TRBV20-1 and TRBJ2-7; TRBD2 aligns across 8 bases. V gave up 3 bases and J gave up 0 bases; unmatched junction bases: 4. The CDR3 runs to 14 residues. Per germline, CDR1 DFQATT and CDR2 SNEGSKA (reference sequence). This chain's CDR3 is CSASPTSGSYEQYF. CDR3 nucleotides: TGCAGTGCTAGCCCTACTAGCGGCTCCTACGAGCAGTACTTC.

CDR3: CASSLVLGTGTEAFF. Written as DNA, the CDR3 is TGTGCCAGCAGCTTAGTTCTAGGGACGGGGACTGAAGCTTTCTTT. V gene TRBV7-2 combines with J gene TRBJ1-1; the D gene is possibly TRBD1 (5 bases). This CDR3 is built from 15 residues. V was pared by 1 base and J by 5 bases, with 14 bases between. The germline gives CDR1 SGHTA, CDR2 FQGNSA.

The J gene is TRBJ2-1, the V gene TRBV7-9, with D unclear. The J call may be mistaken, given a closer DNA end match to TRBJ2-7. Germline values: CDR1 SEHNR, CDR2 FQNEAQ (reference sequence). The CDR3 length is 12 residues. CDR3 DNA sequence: TGTGCCAGCAGGGGTGCTGGAAATGAGCAGTACTTC. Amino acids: CASRGAGNEQYF.

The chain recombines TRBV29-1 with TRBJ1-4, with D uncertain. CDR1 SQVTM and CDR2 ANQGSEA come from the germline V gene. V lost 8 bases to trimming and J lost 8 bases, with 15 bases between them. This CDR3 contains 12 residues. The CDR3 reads CSNKEIGEKLFF. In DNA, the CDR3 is TGCAGCAACAAGGAGATTGGCGAAAAACTGTTTTTT.

CDR3 bases: TGCAGCGCAAAAGGTGGCGGGGCGGGCAACTATGGCTACACCTTC. The encoded protein is CSAKGGGAGNYGYTF. The chain is built from TRBV29-1 and TRBJ1-2; D possibly corresponds to TRBD1 (5 bases). Trimming removed 7 bases at V and 2 bases at J, with 20 bases between. This CDR3 has 15 residues. The germline gives CDR1 SQVTM, CDR2 ANQGSEA.

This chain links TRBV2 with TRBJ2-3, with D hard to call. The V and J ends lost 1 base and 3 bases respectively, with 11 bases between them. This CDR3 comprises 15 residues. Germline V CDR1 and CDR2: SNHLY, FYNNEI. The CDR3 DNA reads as TGTGCCAGCAGTGAAGTTTGGGTTAGAACAGATACGCAGTATTTT. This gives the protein CASSEVWVRTDTQYF.

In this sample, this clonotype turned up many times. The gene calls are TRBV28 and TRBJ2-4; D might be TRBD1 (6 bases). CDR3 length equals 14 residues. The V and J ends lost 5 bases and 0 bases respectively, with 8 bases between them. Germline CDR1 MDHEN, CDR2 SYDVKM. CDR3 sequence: CASSLQGAKNIQYF. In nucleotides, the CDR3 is TGTGCCAGCAGTCTACAGGGAGCCAAAAACATTCAGTACTTC. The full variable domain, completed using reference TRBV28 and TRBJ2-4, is DVKVTQSSRYLVKRTGEKVFLECVQDMDHENMFWYRQDPGLGLRLIYFSYDVKMKEKGDIPEGYSVSREKKERFSLILESASTNQTSMYLCASSLQGAKNIQYFGAGTRLSVL.

Here the CDR3 reads CASSVGGGLKLDYGYTF. The CDR3 DNA follows: TGTGCCAGCAGCGTAGGTGGAGGGTTGAAGTTGGATTATGGCTACACCTTC. The J gene is TRBJ1-2, the V gene TRBV9; no definite D call. CDR3 length: 17 amino acids. CDR1 and CDR2 from the germline V gene are SGDLS and YYNGEE. The V gene lost 0 bases and the J gene lost 5 bases, with 20 bases spanning the gap.

DNA for the CDR3: TGCAGTGCTAAGGACTACCCGGTGCAGTTCTTC. This gives the protein CSAKDYPVQFF. This chain connects TRBV20-1 to TRBJ2-1; a possible D gene is TRBD2 (6 bases). Trimming took 4 bases from V and 12 from J, leaving 13 bases between them. The CDR3 extends over 11 amino acids. CDR1 is DFQATT, CDR2 SNEGSKA, per germline (reference sequence).

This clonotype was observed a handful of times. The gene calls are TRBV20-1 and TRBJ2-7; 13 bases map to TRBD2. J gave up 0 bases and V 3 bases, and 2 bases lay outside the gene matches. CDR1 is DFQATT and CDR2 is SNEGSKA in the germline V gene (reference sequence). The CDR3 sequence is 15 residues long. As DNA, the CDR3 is TGCAGTGCTAGCGGGACTAGCGGGATCTCCTACGAGCAGTACTTC. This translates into CSASGTSGISYEQYF.

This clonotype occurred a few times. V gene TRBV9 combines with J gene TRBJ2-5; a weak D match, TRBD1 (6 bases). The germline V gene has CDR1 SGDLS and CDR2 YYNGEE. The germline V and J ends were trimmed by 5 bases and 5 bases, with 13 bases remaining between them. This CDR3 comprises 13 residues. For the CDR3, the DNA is TGTGCCAGCAGTGTCACAGGGTTGGAGACCCAGTACTTC. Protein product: CASSVTGLETQYF.

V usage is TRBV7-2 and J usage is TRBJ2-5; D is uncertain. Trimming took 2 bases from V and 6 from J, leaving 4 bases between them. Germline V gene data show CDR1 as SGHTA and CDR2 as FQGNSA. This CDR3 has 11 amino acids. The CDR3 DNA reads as TGTGCCAGCAGCTTATCGCAGACCCAGTACTTC. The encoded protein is CASSLSQTQYF.

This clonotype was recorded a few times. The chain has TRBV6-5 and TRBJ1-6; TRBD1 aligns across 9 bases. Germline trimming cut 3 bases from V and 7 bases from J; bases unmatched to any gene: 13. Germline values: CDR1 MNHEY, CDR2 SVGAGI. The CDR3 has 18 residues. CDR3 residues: CASSYVSFGTGQNSPLHF. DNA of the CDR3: TGTGCCAGCAGTTATGTCTCTTTTGGGACAGGGCAAAATTCACCCCTCCACTTT.

CDR3 DNA: TGTGCCAGCAGTGGCGGGGATATATCTTATTCACCCCTCCACTTT. Translated: CASSGGDISYSPLHF. The chain is built from TRBV2 and TRBJ1-6; no clear D. The CDR3 extends over 15 amino acids. The V and J ends lost 4 bases and 8 bases respectively, with 15 bases between them. CDR1 is SNHLY, CDR2 FYNNEI, per germline.

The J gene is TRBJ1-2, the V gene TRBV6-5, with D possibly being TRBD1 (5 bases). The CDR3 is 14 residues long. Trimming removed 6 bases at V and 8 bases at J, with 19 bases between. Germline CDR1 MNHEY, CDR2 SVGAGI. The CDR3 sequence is CASSSWDVPGGYTF. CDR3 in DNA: TGTGCCAGCAGCTCCTGGGACGTCCCTGGCGGCTACACCTTC.

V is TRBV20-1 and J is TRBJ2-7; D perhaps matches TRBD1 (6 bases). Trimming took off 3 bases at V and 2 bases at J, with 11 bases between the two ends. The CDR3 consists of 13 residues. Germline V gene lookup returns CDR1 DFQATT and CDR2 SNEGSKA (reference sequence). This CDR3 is CSASPTGPYEQYF. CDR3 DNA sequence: TGCAGTGCTAGCCCTACAGGGCCCTACGAGCAGTACTTC.

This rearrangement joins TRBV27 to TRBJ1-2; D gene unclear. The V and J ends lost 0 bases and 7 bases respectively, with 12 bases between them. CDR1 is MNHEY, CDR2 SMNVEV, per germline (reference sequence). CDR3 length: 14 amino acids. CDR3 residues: CASSLSGPSPGYTF. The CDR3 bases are TGTGCCAGCAGTTTATCTGGCCCGTCCCCTGGCTACACCTTC.

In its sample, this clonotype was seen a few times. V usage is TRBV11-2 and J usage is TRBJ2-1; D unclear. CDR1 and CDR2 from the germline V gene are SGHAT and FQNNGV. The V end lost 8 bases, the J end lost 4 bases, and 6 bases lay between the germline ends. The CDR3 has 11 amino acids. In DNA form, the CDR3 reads TGTGCCAGCGGCCCGTACAATGAGCAGTTCTTC. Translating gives CASGPYNEQFF.

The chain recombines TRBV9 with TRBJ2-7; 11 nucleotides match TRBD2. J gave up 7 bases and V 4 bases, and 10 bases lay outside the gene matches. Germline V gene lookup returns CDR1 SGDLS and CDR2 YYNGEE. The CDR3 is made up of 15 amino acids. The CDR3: CASSSSGGLNNEQYF. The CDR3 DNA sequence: TGTGCCAGCAGCTCTAGCGGGGGGCTTAACAATGAGCAGTACTTC.